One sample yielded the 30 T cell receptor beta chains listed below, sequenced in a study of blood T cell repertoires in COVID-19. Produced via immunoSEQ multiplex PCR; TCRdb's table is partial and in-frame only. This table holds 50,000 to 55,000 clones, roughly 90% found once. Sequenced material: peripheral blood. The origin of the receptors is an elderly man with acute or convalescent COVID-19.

The CDR3 is CASREGHTSTDTQYF. The CDR3 bases are TGTGCCAGCAGGGAGGGTCATACTAGCACAGATACGCAGTATTTT. The chain combines TRBV7-8 with TRBJ2-3, with D perhaps matching TRBD2 (6 bases). CDR3 size: 15 residues. V gave up 6 bases and J gave up 0 bases, with 13 bases separating them. The V gene's germline CDR1 is SGHVS and CDR2 FQNEAQ.

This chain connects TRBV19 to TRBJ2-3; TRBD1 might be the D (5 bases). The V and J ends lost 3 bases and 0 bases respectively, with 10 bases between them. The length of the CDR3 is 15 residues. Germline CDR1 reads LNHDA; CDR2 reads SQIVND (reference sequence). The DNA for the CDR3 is TGTGCCAGTAGTATCGGACATCGCAGCACAGATACGCAGTATTTT. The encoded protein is CASSIGHRSTDTQYF.

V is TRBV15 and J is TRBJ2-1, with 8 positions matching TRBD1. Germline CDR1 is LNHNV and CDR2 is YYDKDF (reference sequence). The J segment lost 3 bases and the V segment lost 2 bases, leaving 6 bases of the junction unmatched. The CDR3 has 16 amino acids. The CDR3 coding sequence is TGTGCCACCAGCAGACCAGACAGGGGAATCTACAATGAGCAGTTCTTC. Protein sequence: CATSRPDRGIYNEQFF.

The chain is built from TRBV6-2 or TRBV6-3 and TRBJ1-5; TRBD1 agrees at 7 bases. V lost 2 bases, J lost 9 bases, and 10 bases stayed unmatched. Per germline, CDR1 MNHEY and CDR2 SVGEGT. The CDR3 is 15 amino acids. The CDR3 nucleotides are TGTGCCAGCAGTTACGCCGACAGGGTGTCGCCGCCCCAGCATTTT. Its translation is CASSYADRVSPPQHF.

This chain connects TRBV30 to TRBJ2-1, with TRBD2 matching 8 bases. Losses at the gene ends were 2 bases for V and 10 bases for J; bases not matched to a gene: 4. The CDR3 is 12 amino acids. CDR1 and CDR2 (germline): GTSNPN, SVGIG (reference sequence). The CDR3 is CAWSQVAGEQFF. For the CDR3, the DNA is TGTGCCTGGAGTCAGGTAGCGGGGGAGCAGTTCTTC.

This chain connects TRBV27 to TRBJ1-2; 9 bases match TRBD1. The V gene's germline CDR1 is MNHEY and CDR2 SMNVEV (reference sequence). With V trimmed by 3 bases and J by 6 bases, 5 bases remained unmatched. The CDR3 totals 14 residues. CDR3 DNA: TGTGCCAGCAGTTTTGGGGACAGGGTCGATGGCTACACCTTC. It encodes CASSFGDRVDGYTF.

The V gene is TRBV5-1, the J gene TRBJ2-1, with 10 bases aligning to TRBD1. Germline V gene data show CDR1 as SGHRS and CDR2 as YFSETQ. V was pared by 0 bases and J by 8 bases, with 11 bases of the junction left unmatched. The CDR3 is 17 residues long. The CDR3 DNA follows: TGCGCCAGCAGCTTGGATGTTGTCGGGACAGGGGTGCATGAGCAGTTCTTC. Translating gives CASSLDVVGTGVHEQFF.

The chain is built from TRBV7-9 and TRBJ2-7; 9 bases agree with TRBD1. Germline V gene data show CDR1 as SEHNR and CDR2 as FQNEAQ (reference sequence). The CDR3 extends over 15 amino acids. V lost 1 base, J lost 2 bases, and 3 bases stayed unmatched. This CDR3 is CASSLGTGGPYEQYF. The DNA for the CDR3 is TGTGCCAGCAGCTTAGGAACAGGGGGCCCCTACGAGCAGTACTTC.

The DNA for the CDR3 is TGTGCCAGCAGTTCGCACGGACAGGTGACCTACGAGCAGTACTTC. Its protein is CASSSHGQVTYEQYF. The chain couples TRBV6-6 to TRBJ2-7; TRBD1 aligns across 7 bases. V lost 4 bases, J lost 2 bases, and 8 bases stayed unmatched. Germline V gives CDR1 MNHNY, CDR2 SVGAGI (reference sequence). This CDR3 contains 15 residues.

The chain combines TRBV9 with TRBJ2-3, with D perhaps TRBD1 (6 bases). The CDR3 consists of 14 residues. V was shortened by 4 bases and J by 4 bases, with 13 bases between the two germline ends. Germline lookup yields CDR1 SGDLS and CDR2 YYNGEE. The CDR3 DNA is TGTGCCAGCAGCCCCCGGACAGCCTCAGATACGCAGTATTTT. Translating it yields CASSPRTASDTQYF.

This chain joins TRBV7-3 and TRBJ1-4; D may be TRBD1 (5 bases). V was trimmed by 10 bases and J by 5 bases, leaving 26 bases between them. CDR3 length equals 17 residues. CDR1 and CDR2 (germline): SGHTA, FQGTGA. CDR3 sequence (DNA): TGTGCCATCAGAATAGACGCGCCCGGGACTCCCAATGAAAAACTGTTTTTT. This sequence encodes CAIRIDAPGTPNEKLFF.

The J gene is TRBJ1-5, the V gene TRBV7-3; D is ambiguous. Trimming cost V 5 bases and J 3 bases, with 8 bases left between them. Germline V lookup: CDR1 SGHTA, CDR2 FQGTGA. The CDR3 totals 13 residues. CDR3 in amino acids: CASSPYSNQPQHF. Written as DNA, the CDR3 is TGTGCCAGCAGCCCGTATTCCAATCAGCCCCAGCATTTT.

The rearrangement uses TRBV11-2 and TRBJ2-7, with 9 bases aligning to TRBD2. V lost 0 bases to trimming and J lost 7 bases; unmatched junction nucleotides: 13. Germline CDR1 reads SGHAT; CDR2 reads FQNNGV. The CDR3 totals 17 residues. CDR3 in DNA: TGTGCCAGCAGCTTAGACTCCCAAGCGGGGGGCTCGGGGGAGCAGTACTTC. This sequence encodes CASSLDSQAGGSGEQYF. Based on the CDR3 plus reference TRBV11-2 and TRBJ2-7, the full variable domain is EAGVAQSPRYKIIEKRQSVAFWCNPISGHATLYWYQQILGQGPKLLIQFQNNGVVDDSQLPKDRFSAERLKGVDSTLKIQPAKLEDSAVYLCASSLDSQAGGSGEQYFGPGTRLTVT.

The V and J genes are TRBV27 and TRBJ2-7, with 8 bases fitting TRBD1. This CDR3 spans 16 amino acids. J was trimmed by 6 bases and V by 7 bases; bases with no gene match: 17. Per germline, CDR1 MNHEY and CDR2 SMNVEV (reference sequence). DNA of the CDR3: TGTGCCAGCACTCAGTCCTCAGGGGGCTGGAAGGGCGAGCAGTACTTC. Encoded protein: CASTQSSGGWKGEQYF.

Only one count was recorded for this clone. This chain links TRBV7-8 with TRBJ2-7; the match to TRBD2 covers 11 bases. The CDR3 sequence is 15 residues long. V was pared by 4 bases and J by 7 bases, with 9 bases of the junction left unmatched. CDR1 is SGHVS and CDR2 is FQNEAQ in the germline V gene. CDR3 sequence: CASSWERTSGREQYF. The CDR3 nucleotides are TGTGCCAGCAGCTGGGAACGGACTAGCGGGCGTGAGCAGTACTTC.

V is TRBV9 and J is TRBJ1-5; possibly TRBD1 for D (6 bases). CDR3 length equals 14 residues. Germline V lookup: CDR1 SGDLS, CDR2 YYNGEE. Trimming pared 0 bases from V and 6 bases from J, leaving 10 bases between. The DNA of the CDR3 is TGTGCCAGCAGCGTAGGAGGGGGGGCTCAGCCCCAGCATTTT. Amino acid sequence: CASSVGGGAQPQHF.

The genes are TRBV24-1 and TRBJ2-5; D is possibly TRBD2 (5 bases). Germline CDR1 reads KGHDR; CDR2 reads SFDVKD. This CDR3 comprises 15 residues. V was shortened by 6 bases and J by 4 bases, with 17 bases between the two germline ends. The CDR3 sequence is CATSSGRSGVETQYF. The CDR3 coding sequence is TGTGCCACCAGTAGTGGTCGATCCGGGGTAGAGACCCAGTACTTC.

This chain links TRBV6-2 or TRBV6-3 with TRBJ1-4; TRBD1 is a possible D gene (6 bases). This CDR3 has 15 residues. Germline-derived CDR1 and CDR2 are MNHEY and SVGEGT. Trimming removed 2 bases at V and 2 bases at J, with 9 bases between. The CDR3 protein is CASSYKGHTNEKLFF. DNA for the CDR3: TGTGCCAGCAGTTACAAGGGACACACTAATGAAAAACTGTTTTTT.

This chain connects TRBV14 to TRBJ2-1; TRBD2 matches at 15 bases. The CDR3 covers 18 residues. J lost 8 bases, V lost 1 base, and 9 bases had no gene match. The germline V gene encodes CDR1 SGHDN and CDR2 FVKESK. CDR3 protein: CASSQGAGLAGGQDEQFF. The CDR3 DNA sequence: TGTGCCAGCAGCCAAGGGGCTGGACTAGCGGGGGGGCAGGATGAGCAGTTCTTC.

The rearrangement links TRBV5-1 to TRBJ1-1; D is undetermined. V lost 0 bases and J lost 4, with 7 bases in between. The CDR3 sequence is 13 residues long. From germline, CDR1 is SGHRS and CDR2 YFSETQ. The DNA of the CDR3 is TGCGCCAGCAGCTTGGGCGGCACCACTGAAGCTTTCTTT. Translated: CASSLGGTTEAFF.

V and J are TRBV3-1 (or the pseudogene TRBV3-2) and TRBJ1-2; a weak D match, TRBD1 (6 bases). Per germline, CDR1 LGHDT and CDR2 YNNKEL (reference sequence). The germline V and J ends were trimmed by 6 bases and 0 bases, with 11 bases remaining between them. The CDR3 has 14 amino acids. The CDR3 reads CASRSTGTNYGYTF. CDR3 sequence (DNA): TGTGCCAGCAGATCGACAGGAACTAACTATGGCTACACCTTC.

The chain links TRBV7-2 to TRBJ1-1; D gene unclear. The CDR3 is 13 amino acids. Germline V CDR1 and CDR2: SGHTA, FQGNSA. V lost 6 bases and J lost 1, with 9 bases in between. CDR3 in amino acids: CASSWSSNTEAFF. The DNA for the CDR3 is TGTGCCAGCAGTTGGAGTTCGAACACTGAAGCTTTCTTT.

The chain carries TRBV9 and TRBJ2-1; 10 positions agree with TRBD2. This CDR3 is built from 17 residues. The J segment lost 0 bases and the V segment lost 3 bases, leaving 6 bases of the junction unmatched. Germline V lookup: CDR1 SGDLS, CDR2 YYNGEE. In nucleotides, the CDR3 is TGTGCCAGCAGCGCAGTCAGCGGGGGGGCCTCCTACAATGAGCAGTTCTTC. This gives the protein CASSAVSGGASYNEQFF.

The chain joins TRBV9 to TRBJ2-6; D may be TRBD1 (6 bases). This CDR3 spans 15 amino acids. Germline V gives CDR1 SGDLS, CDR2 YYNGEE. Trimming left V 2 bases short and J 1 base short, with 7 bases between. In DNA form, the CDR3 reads TGTGCCAGCAGCGTGAGGGGGTCTGGGGCCAACGTCCTGACTTTC. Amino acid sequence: CASSVRGSGANVLTF. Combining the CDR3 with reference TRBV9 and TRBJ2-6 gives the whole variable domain DSGVTQTPKHLITATGQRVTLRCSPRSGDLSVYWYQQSLDQGLQFLIQYYNGEERAKGNILERFSAQQFPDLHSELNLSSLELGDSALYFCASSVRGSGANVLTFGAGSRLTVL.

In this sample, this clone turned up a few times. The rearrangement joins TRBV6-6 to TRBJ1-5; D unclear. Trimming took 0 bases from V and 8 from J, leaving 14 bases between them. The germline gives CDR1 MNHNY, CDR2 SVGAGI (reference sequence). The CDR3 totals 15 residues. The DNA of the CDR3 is TGTGCCAGCAGTTACTCGACGACGGGGATGGAGCCCCAGCATTTT. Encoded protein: CASSYSTTGMEPQHF.

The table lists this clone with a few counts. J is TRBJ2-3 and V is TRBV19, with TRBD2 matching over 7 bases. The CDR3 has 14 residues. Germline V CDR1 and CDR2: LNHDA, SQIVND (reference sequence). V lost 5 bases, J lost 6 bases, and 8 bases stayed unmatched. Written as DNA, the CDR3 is TGTGCCAGTAGTGTCGGATCAGCGGGGGATACGCAGTATTTT. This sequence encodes CASSVGSAGDTQYF. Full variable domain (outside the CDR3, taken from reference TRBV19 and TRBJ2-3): DGGITQSPKYLFRKEGQNVTLSCEQNLNHDAMYWYRQDPGQGLRLIYYSQIVNDFQKGDIAEGYSVSREKKESFPLTVTSAQKNPTAFYLCASSVGSAGDTQYFGPGTRLTVL.

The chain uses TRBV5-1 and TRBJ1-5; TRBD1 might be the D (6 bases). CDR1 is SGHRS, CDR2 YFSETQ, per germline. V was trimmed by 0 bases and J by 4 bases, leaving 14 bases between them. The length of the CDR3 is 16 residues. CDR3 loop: CASSLAGAGVNQPQHF. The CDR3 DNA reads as TGCGCCAGCAGCTTGGCCGGGGCAGGGGTTAATCAGCCCCAGCATTTT.

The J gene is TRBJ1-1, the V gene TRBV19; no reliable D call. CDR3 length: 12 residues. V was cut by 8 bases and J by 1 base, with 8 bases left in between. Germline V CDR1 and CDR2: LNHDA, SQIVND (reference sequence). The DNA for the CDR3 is TGTGCCAGTCATCGTAGGAACACTGAAGCTTTCTTT. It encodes CASHRRNTEAFF.

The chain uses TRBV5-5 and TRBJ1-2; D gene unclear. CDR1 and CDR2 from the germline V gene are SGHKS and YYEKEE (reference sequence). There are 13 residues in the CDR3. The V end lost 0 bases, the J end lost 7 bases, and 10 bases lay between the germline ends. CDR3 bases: TGTGCCAGCAGCTTGGCCGGAAGCGGTGGCTACACCTTC. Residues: CASSLAGSGGYTF.

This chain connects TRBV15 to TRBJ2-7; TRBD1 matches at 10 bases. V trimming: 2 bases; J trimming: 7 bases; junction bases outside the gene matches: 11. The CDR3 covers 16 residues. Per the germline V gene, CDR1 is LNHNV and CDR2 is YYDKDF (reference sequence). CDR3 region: CATSRLAGQGGEEQYF. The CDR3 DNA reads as TGTGCCACCAGCAGATTAGCAGGACAGGGGGGCGAAGAGCAGTACTTC.